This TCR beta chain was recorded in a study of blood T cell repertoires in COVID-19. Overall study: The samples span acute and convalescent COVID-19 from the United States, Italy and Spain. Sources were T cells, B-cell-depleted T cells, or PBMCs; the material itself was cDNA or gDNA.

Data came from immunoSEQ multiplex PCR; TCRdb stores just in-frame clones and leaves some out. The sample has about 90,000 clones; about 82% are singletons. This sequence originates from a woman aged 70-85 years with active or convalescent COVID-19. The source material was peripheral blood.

The CDR3 nucleotides are TGCGCCACAAGAACAGGGACCGACACTGAAGCTTTCTTT. The encoded protein is CATRTGTDTEAFF. V is TRBV5-1 and J is TRBJ1-1, with D possibly TRBD1 on 6 matching bases. The CDR3 is made up of 13 amino acids. Per the germline V gene, CDR1 is SGHRS and CDR2 is YFSETQ. V was trimmed by 9 bases and J by 3 bases, leaving 15 bases between them.